This record concerns one T cell receptor beta chain sequence. TCRdb's table, derived via immunoSEQ multiplex PCR, lists solely in-frame clones and lacks some. Of around 80,000 clones listed, over 75% are singletons. This CDR3 has 13 residues. From germline, CDR1 is SGDLS and CDR2 YYNGEE. Germline trimming cut 4 bases from V and 4 bases from J; bases unmatched to any gene: 3. The sample belongs to a study of control samples from healthy donors and cancer patients. This TCR was recovered from a woman in her fifties or sixties in good health. Material: blood. V is TRBV9 and J is TRBJ1-2, with 8 positions matching TRBD1. In DNA form, the CDR3 reads TGTGCCAGCAGCCTTGGGACAGGCTATGGCTACACCTTC. This codes for CASSLGTGYGYTF.